The 3 T cell receptor beta chains below all came from one sample that was sequenced in a study of shared clonotypes between healthy human individuals. Repertoires were generated with immunoSEQ multiplex PCR, while TCRdb's copy carries only in-frame clones and drops some. The profile shows some 2,500,000 clones, 90% to 95% of them singletons. Sequenced sample: naive CD4+ T cells from PBMCs. The subset here: CD45RA+ positively selected. All receptors come from a man aged 18 to 30 in good health. Some clones in this sample may be carry-over from other donors' samples.

This chain joins TRBV5-6 and TRBJ2-7; TRBD1 agrees at 9 bases. The V gene's germline CDR1 is SGHDT and CDR2 YYEEEE. This CDR3 has 15 amino acids. The ends lost 1 base at V and 3 bases at J; junction bases unmatched: 5. The CDR3 here is CASSLLGQGHYEQYF. CDR3 nucleotide sequence: TGTGCCAGCAGCTTGCTGGGACAGGGTCACTACGAGCAGTACTTC. Looking up the rest from reference TRBV5-6 and TRBJ2-7 gives the full variable domain: DAGVTQSPTHLIKTRGQQVTLRCSPKSGHDTVSWYQQALGQGPQFIFQYYEEEERQRGNFPDRFSGHQFPNYSSELNVNALLLGDSALYLCASSLLGQGHYEQYFGPGTRLTVT.

The CDR3 coding sequence is TGTGCCAGCAGTCCAATGGGGGATCCGTATGGCTACACCTTC. Its protein is CASSPMGDPYGYTF. The rearrangement uses TRBV5-5 and TRBJ1-2; possible D gene TRBD1, 5 bases. Trimming took off 5 bases at V and 5 bases at J, with 16 bases between the two ends. The CDR3 is 14 residues long. CDR1 SGHKS and CDR2 YYEKEE come from the germline V gene (reference sequence).

The chain combines TRBV5-1 with TRBJ2-1, with 7 nucleotides matching TRBD1. The ends lost 5 bases at V and 0 bases at J; junction bases unmatched: 8. The CDR3 covers 16 residues. The V gene's germline CDR1 is SGHRS and CDR2 YFSETQ. The CDR3 loop is CASSPQGSSSYNEQFF. The DNA for the CDR3 is TGCGCCAGCAGTCCACAGGGGTCGAGCTCCTACAATGAGCAGTTCTTC.